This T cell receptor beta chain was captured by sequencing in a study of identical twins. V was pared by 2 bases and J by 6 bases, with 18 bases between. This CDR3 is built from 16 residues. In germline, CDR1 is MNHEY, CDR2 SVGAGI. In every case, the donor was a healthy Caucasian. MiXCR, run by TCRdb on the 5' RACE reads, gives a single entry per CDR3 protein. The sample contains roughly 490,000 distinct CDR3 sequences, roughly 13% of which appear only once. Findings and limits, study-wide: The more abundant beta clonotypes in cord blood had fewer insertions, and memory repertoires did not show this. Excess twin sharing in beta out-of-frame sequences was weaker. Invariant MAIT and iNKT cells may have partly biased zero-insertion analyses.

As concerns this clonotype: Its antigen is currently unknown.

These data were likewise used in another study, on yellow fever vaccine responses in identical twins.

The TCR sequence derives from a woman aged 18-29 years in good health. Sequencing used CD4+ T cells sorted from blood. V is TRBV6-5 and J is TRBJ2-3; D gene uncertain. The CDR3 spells CASSYTAGLRADTQYF. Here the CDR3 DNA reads TGTGCCAGCAGTTACACTGCCGGCCTAAGGGCCGATACGCAGTATTTT.